The 2 T cell receptor beta chains presented below share a single source sample, sequenced in a study of follicular helper T cells after annual influenza vaccination. Time point given: 2015-2016 season, 7 days after influenza vaccination. Profiling relied on immunoSEQ multiplex PCR, and the TCRdb table lists in-frame clones only, not all of them. The sample includes several thousand clones, around 80% of them seen just once. The sample consisted of CXCR5+ CD38- circulating T follicular helper cells from blood, taken 7 days after influenza vaccination. Subset described: circulating Tfh, non-naive CD4+CXCR5+PD-1+ (ICOS+CD38+ or ICOS-CD38-). The receptor source for this set is an adult who received the influenza vaccine.

In this sample, this clone turned up a few times. The chain has TRBV15 and TRBJ2-7, with no clear D. Germline V gives CDR1 LNHNV, CDR2 YYDKDF (reference sequence). CDR3 length: 14 amino acids. Between the trimmed V and J ends, which lost 0 bases and 0 bases, there was a span of 6 bases. The CDR3 here is CATSREYNSYEQYF. CDR3 sequence (DNA): TGTGCCACCAGCAGAGAATACAACTCCTACGAGCAGTACTTC.

The chain uses TRBV27 and TRBJ2-3; D unclear. Trimming removed 6 bases from V and 8 bases from J, with 24 bases in between. Germline CDR1 and CDR2: MNHEY and SMNVEV (reference sequence). This CDR3 has 16 amino acids. The CDR3 nucleotides read TGTGCCAGCAGCTCCCTTGGTAGGGCCAACAAGGGTACGCAGTATTTT. The encoded protein is CASSSLGRANKGTQYF.